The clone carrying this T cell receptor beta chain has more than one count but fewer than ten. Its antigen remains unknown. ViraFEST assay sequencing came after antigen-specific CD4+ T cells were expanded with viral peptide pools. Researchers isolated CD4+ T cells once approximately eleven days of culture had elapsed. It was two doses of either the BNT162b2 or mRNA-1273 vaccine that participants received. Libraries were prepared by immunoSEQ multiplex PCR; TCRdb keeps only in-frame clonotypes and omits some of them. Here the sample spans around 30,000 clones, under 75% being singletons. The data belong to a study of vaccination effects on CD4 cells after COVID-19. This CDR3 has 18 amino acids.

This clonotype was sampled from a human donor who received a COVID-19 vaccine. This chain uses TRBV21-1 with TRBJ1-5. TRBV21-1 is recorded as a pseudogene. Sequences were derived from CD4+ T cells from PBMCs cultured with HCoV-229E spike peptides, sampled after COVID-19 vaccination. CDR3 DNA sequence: TGTGCCAGCAGCAAAGGAGAGGAAGGCCCCCAGGGAGGTCAGCCCCAGCATTTT. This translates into CASSKGEEGPQGGQPQHF.